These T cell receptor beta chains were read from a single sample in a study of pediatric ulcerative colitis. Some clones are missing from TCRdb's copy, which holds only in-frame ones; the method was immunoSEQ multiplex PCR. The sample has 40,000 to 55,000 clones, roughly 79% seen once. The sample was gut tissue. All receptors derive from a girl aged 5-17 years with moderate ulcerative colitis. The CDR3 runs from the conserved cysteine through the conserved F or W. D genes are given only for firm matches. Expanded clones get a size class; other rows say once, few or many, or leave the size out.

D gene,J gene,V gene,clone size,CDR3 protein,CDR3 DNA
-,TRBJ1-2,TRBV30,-,CAWRGGGVYGYTF,TGTGCCTGGAGAGGGGGAGGGGTTTATGGCTACACCTTC
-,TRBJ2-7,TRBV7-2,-,CASSRTSRYEQYF,TGTGCCAGCAGCCGGACAAGTCGATACGAGCAGTACTTC
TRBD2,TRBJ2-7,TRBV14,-,CASSHLASGRVPFEQYF,TGTGCCAGCAGCCATCTTGCTAGCGGGAGAGTTCCGTTCGAGCAGTACTTC
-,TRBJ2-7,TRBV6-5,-,CASTGDGPYEQYF,TGTGCCAGCACCGGAGACGGACCCTACGAGCAGTACTTC
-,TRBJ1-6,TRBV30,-,CAWSVGQTNSPLHF,TGTGCCTGGAGTGTAGGGCAGACTAATTCACCCCTCCACTTT
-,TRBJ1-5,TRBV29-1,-,CSVSGGQDQPQHF,TGCAGCGTCTCGGGGGGGCAGGATCAGCCCCAGCATTTT
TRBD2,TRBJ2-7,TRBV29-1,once,CSVAGTSGRAVSDEQYF,TGCAGCGTTGCCGGGACTAGCGGGAGGGCCGTCTCGGACGAGCAGTACTTC
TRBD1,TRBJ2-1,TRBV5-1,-,CASSFTGTGANNEQFF,TGCGCCAGCAGCTTTACCGGGACAGGGGCCAACAATGAGCAGTTCTTC
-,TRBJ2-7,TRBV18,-,CASSPRALSYEQYF,TGTGCCAGCTCGCCCCGGGCCCTATCCTACGAGCAGTACTTC
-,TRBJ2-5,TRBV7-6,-,CASSPRAGQETQYF,TGTGCCAGCAGCCCTCGGGCAGGGCAAGAGACCCAGTACTTC
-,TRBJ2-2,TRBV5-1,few,CASSLEGPNTGELFF,TGCGCCAGCAGCTTGGAGGGACCCAACACCGGGGAGCTGTTTTTT
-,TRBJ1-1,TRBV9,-,CASSVVWGSGEAFF,TGTGCCAGCAGCGTAGTATGGGGGAGCGGTGAAGCTTTCTTT
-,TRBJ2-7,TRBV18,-,CASSPKCGGGYEQYF,TGTGCCAGCTCACCTAAGTGTGGGGGCGGCTACGAGCAGTACTTC
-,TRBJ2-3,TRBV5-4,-,CASSPIDRTTQYF,TGTGCCAGCAGCCCGATTGACCGGACCACGCAGTATTTT
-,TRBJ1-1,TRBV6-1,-,CASSWTVNTEAFF,TGTGCCAGCAGCTGGACAGTGAACACTGAAGCTTTCTTT
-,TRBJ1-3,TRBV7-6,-,CASSQWTTSGNTIYF,TGTGCCAGCAGCCAATGGACGACCTCTGGAAACACCATATATTTT
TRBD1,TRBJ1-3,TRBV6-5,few,CASRDRGEAGNTIYF,TGTGCCAGCCGGGACAGGGGTGAGGCTGGAAACACCATATATTTT
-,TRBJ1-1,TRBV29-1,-,CSVGRGRNTEAFF,TGCAGCGTTGGGAGGGGACGAAACACTGAAGCTTTCTTT
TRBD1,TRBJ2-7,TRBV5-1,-,CASSEHNRGSYEQYF,TGCGCCAGCAGTGAGCACAACAGGGGTAGCTACGAGCAGTACTTC
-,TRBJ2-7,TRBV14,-,CASSQVYSPYEQYF,TGTGCCAGCAGCCAAGTTTACAGCCCCTACGAGCAGTACTTC
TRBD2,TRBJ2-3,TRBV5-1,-,CASSLGGAGVITDTQYF,TGCGCCAGCAGCTTGGGAGGAGCGGGAGTGATCACAGATACGCAGTATTTT
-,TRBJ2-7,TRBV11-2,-,CASSLQQGEQYF,TGTGCCAGCAGCTTACAACAGGGCGAGCAGTACTTC
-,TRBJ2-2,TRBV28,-,CASSLDTGLGTGELFF,TGTGCCAGCAGTTTGGATACAGGGCTTGGCACCGGGGAGCTGTTTTTT
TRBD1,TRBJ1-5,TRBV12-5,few,CASGLEAGGGQPQHF,TGTGCTAGTGGTTTGGAGGCAGGGGGAGGTCAGCCCCAGCATTTT
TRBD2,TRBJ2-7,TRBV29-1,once,CSVDGTSGRAGEQYF,TGCAGCGTTGACGGGACTAGCGGAAGAGCGGGCGAGCAGTACTTC
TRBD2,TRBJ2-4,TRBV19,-,CASTQVAGRVDIQYF,TGTGCCAGTACCCAGGTGGCAGGGAGGGTGGACATTCAGTACTTC
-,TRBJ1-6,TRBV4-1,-,CASSQDRWSLGSPLHF,TGCGCCAGCAGCCAAGATCGGTGGTCGTTGGGGTCACCCCTCCACTTT
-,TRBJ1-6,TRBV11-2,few,CASSLAQFGSPLHF,TGTGCCAGCAGCTTGGCGCAGTTTGGTTCACCCCTCCACTTT
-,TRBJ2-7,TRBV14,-,CASSRQGTLIAYEQYF,TGTGCCAGCAGCCGCCAGGGAACTCTTATTGCCTACGAGCAGTACTTC
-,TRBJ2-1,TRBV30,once,CAWSPLPGIAEQFF,TGTGCCTGGAGTCCTCTACCCGGCATTGCTGAGCAGTTCTTC
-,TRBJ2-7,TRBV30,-,CAWSGLAEQYF,TGTGCCTGGTCAGGCCTAGCGGAGCAGTACTTC
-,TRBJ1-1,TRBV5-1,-,CASSWGPTGPMNTEAFF,TGCGCCAGCAGCTGGGGTCCGACAGGACCGATGAACACTGAAGCTTTCTTT
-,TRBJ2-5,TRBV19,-,CASSISGWETQYF,TGTGCCAGTAGTATTAGCGGATGGGAGACCCAGTACTTC
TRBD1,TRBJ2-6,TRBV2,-,CASSEWAGGGTGANVLTF,TGTGCCAGCAGTGAATGGGCAGGGGGTGGTACTGGGGCCAACGTCCTGACTTTC
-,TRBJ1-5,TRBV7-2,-,CASSLARAQPQHF,TGTGCCAGCAGCTTAGCCCGGGCACAGCCCCAGCATTTT
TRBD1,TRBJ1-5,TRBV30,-,CAWSGGTGLVRPQHF,TGTGCCTGGAGTGGGGGGACAGGGCTTGTGCGGCCCCAGCATTTT
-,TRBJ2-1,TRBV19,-,CASGEVGGYNEQFF,TGTGCCAGTGGGGAGGTGGGAGGTTACAATGAGCAGTTCTTC
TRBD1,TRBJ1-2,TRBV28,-,CASSRPGTGQTYGYTF,TGTGCCAGCAGTCGACCCGGGACAGGGCAAACCTATGGCTACACCTTC
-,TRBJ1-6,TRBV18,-,CASSPGRQGGINSPLHF,TGTGCCAGCTCACCGGGCAGACAAGGGGGGATTAATTCACCCCTCCACTTT
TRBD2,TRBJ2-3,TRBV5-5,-,CASSLGTIATQYF,TGTGCCAGCAGCTTAGGGACTATAGCTACGCAGTATTTT
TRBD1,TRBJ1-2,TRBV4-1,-,CASSQEWGQGKRGYTF,TGCGCCAGCAGCCAAGAATGGGGACAGGGGAAGCGTGGCTACACCTTC
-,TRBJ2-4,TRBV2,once,CASSEIRSAKNIQYF,TGTGCCAGCAGTGAAATTCGGTCGGCCAAAAACATTCAGTACTTC